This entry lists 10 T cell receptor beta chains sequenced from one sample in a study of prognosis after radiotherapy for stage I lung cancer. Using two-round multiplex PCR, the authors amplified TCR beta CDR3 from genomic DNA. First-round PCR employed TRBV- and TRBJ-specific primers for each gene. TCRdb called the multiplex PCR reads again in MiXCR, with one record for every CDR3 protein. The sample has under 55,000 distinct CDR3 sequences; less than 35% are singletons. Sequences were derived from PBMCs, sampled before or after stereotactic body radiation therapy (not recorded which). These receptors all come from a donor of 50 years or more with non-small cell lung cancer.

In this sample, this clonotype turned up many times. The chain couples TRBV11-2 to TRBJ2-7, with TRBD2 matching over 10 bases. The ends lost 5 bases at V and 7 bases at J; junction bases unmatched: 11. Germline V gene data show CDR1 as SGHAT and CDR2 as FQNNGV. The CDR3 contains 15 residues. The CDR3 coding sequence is TGTGCCAGCAGCCCACAAGCGGGAGGGCTGGGGGAGCAGTACTTC. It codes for CASSPQAGGLGEQYF.

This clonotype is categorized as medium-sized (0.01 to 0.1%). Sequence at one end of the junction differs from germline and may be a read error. For the CDR3, the DNA is TGTGCTAGCAGCCAAGACAGGGGAGCCTACAATGAGCAGTTCTTC. This encodes CASSQDRGAYNEQFF. The V gene is TRBV7-7, the J gene TRBJ2-1, with 8 bases lining up with TRBD1. The CDR3 consists of 15 residues. Germline lookup yields CDR1 SSHAT and CDR2 FNYEAQ (reference sequence).

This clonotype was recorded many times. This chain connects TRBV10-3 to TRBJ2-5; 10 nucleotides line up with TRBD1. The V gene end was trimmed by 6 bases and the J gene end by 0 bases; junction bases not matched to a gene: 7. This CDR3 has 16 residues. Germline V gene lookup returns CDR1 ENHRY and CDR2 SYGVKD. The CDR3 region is CAISPEDRGYQETQYF. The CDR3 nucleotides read TGTGCCATCAGCCCGGAGGACAGGGGGTACCAAGAGACCCAGTACTTC.

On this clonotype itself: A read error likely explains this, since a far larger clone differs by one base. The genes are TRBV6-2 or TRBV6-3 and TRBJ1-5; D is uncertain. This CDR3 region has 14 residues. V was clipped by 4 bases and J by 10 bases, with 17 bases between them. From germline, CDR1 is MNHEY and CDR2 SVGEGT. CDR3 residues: CASSSPWVEHPQHF. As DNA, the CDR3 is TGTGCCAGCAGTTCCCCTTGGGTTGAGCATCCCCAGCATTTT.

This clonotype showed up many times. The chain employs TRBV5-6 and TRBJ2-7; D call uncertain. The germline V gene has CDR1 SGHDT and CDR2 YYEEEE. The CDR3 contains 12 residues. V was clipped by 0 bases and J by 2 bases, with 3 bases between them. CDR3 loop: CASSLGTYEQYF. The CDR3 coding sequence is TGTGCCAGCAGCTTGGGCACCTACGAGCAGTACTTC.

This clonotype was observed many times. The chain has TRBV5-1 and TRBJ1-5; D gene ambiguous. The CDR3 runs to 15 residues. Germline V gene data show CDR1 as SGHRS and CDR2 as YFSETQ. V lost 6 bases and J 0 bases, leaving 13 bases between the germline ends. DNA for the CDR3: TGCGCCAGCAAGGCAGACCCAAATAGCAATCAGCCCCAGCATTTT. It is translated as CASKADPNSNQPQHF.

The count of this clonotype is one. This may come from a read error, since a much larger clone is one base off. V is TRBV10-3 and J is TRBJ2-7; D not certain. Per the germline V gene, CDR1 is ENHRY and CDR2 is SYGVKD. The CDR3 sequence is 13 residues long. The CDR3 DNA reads TGTGCCATCATTGAGTCCGCCCCCAACGAGCAGTACTTC. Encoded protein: CAIIESAPNEQYF.

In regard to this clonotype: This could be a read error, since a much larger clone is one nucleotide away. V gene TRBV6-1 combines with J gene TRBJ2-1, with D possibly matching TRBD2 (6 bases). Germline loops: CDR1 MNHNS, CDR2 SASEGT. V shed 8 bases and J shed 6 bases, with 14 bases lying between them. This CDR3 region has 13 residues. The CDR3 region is CASSGPAGNEQFF. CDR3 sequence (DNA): TGTGCCAGCTCGGGGCCAGCGGGCAATGAGCAGTTCTTC.

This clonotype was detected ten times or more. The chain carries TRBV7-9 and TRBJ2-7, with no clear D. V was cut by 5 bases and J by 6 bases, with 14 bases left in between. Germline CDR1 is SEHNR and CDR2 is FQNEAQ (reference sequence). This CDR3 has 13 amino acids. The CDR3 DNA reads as TGTGCCAGCAGCCTAGTAGTCGACGGCGAGCAGTACTTC. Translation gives CASSLVVDGEQYF.

The CDR3 sequence is CASSSEGRRNSPLHF. In DNA, the CDR3 is TGTGCCAGCAGCTCGGAGGGCCGGCGGAATTCACCCCTCCACTTT. The chain uses TRBV5-4 and TRBJ1-6; no firm D call. V was cut by 3 bases and J by 7 bases, with 14 bases left in between. Germline-derived CDR1 and CDR2 are SGHNT and YYREEE (reference sequence). The CDR3 loop spans 15 amino acids. The complete variable domain, with remaining parts taken from reference TRBV5-4 and TRBJ1-6, reads ETGVTQSPTHLIKTRGQQVTLRCSSQSGHNTVSWYQQALGQGPQFIFQYYREEENGRGNFPPRFSGLQFPNYSSELNVNALELDDSALYLCASSSEGRRNSPLHFGNGTRLTVT.